This T cell receptor (beta chain) was identified in a study of OX40 agonist ivuxolimab in advanced cancers. Study summary: Patients received ivuxolimab, an agonistic anti-OX40 (CD134) antibody.

This clone was seen a single time. Trimming stripped 2 bases from V and 5 bases from J, with 3 bases between. The CDR3 consists of 12 residues. Looked up from germline, CDR1 is MDHEN and CDR2 is SYDVKM. Sequencing used immunoSEQ multiplex PCR; TCRdb keeps in-frame clones, though not all of them. The table has 20,000 to 25,000 clones, 65% to 90% seen once. This TCR derives from an adult with an advanced solid tumor such as melanoma, head and neck, liver or kidney cancer. The V call is TRBV28, the J call TRBJ2-2; D gene uncertain. This specimen was CD4+ or CD8+ T cells sorted from blood, taken in a trial of the OX40 agonist ivuxolimab. CDR3 amino acids: CASSLQTGELFF. The CDR3, as DNA: TGTGCCAGCAGTTTACAGACCGGGGAGCTGTTTTTT.